One and the same sample provided the 3 T cell receptor beta chains below, sequenced in a study of cytomegalovirus exposure and HLA in healthy donors. The PCR contained 60 Vbeta and 13 Jbeta primers. Libraries were prepared by immunoSEQ multiplex PCR; TCRdb keeps only in-frame clonotypes and omits some of them. The sample lists roughly 100,000 clones, 63% occurring once. Sequences were obtained from PBMCs. These receptors were taken from a human donor in good health.

The CDR3 bases are TGTGCCAGCAGTGACACCCCGGGATCCAATGAGCAGTTCTTC. Translated, it gives CASSDTPGSNEQFF. J is TRBJ2-1 and V is TRBV6-4; possible D gene TRBD2, 5 bases. Germline V CDR1 and CDR2: MRHNA, SNTAGT. V was pared by 2 bases and J by 6 bases, with 11 bases between. This CDR3 has 14 residues.

This sequence joins TRBV9 and TRBJ2-1; TRBD2 is a possible D gene (7 bases). The length of the CDR3 is 13 residues. V was trimmed by 3 bases and J by 6 bases, leaving 10 bases between them. CDR1 is SGDLS, CDR2 YYNGEE, per germline. CDR3 in amino acids: CASSEAGANEQFF. Written as DNA, the CDR3 is TGTGCCAGCAGCGAGGCGGGGGCCAATGAGCAGTTCTTC.

This rearrangement joins TRBV6-6 to TRBJ2-5; 11 bases match TRBD1. Germline CDR1 is MNHNY and CDR2 is SVGAGI (reference sequence). The CDR3 covers 15 residues. Trimming cost V 5 bases and J 4 bases; bases outside gene matches: 6. CDR3 sequence: CASSPGTGGRETQYF. The DNA for the CDR3 is TGTGCCAGCAGTCCCGGGACAGGGGGTCGAGAGACCCAGTACTTC.